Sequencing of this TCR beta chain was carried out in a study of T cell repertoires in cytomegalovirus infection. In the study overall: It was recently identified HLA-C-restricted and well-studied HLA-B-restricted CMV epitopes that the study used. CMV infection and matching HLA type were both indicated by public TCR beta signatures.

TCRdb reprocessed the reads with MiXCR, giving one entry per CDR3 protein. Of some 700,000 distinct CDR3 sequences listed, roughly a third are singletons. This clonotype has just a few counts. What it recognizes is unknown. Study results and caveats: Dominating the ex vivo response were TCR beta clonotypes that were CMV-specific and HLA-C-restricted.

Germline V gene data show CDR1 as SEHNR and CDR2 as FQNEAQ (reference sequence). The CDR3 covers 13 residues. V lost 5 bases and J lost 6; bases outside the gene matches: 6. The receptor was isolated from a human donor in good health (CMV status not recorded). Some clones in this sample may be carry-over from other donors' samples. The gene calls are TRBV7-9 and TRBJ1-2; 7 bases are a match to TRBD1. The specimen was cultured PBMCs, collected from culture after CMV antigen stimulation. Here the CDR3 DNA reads TGTGCCAGCAGCCGACAGGGTTTAAATGGCTACACCTTC. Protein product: CASSRQGLNGYTF.